The rows below give T cell receptor beta chains drawn from one sample of a study of OX40 agonist ivuxolimab in advanced cancers. Libraries were prepared by immunoSEQ multiplex PCR; TCRdb keeps only in-frame clonotypes and omits some of them. The sample gives about 77,000 clones, over 70% of which show up once; roughly 4.9% is in the top ten. Specimen: CD4+ or CD8+ T cells sorted from blood, collected in a trial of the OX40 agonist ivuxolimab. The source is an adult with an advanced solid tumor such as melanoma, head and neck, liver or kidney cancer. Both conserved end residues are part of each CDR3. Fields, in order: D gene, clone size, V gene, J gene, CDR3 DNA, CDR3 protein. The D gene is left open where the match is weak. Expanded clones are given a class, and other clones once, few, many or no size at all.

-	once	TRBV7-2	TRBJ2-2	TGTGCCAGCAGCCCGCCGGGGGTAACCGGGGAGCTGTTTTTT	CASSPPGVTGELFF
-	-	TRBV29-1	TRBJ1-1	TGCAGCGTCCCTAGGGGGGGGCTTCGAGCTTTCTTT	CSVPRGGLRAFF
-	-	TRBV6-6	TRBJ1-1	TGTGCCAGCCATCCCGCCCGGAACACTGAAGCTTTCTTT	CASHPARNTEAFF
-	-	TRBV6-5	TRBJ2-1	TGTGCCAGCAGTTCCACTTTTTACAGGGACAATGAGCAGTTCTTC	CASSSTFYRDNEQFF
TRBD2	-	TRBV25-1	TRBJ2-7	TGTGCCAGCAGTGAATACGGGGGGGGCGGCTACGAGCAGTACTTC	CASSEYGGGGYEQYF
TRBD1	-	TRBV7-6	TRBJ2-3	TGTGCCAGCAGAGCCGGGACAGGGGGCGTAGATACGCAGTATTTT	CASRAGTGGVDTQYF
-	-	TRBV7-9	TRBJ1-4	TGTGCCAGCAGCTTTACAGGGTTTGGTGAAAAACTGTTTTTT	CASSFTGFGEKLFF
-	-	TRBV18	TRBJ2-1	TGTGCCAGCTCGTCGACCCCTCGGGATAGTGAGCAGTTCTTC	CASSSTPRDSEQFF
-	-	TRBV5-1	TRBJ1-4	TGCGCCAGCAGCTTGGGGTACTCCACAGGGAAGGGTGAAAAACTGTTTTTT	CASSLGYSTGKGEKLFF
TRBD1	-	TRBV5-1	TRBJ1-3	TGCGCCAGCAGCGACACAGGGGGCGGCGACACCATATATTTT	CASSDTGGGDTIYF
-	-	TRBV7-6	TRBJ2-7	TGTGCCAGCAGCTCCCAGAGGGGAAACGAGCAGTACTTC	CASSSQRGNEQYF
-	-	TRBV5-5	TRBJ2-4	TGTGCCAGCAGCTTTATGTCAGAGGGAATTCAGTACTTC	CASSFMSEGIQYF
-	once	TRBV21-1	TRBJ2-1	TGTGCCAGCAGCAAAGCACTAGCGGGGGGGCCGGGGCATGAGCAGTTCTTC	CASSKALAGGPGHEQFF
TRBD1	-	TRBV19	TRBJ1-5	TGTGCCAGTAGAGCATCCACAGGGGATAGCAATCAGCCCCAGCATTTT	CASRASTGDSNQPQHF
TRBD2	-	TRBV7-6	TRBJ2-1	TGTGCCAGCAGCTTAGAGGCTAGCGGGAACAATGAGCAGTTCTTC	CASSLEASGNNEQFF
-	-	TRBV9	TRBJ2-7	TGTGCCAGCAGCGTAGCTACGACAGGCTACGAGCAGTACTTC	CASSVATTGYEQYF
TRBD1	once	TRBV2	TRBJ2-2	TGTGCCAGCATCGACAGGGTCAACACCGGGGAGCTGTTTTTT	CASIDRVNTGELFF
-	-	TRBV9	TRBJ1-1	TGTGCCAGCAGCGTAGCAACGAACACTGAAGCTTTCTTT	CASSVATNTEAFF
TRBD1	once	TRBV19	TRBJ1-5	TGTGCCAGTAGTCGATCAGGGGGAGGCGGCAATCAGCCCCAGCATTTT	CASSRSGGGGNQPQHF
-	-	TRBV11-3	TRBJ2-5	TGTGCCAGCAGCTTACGCGGGATTGCGGAGACCCAGTACTTC	CASSLRGIAETQYF
-	-	TRBV7-8	TRBJ1-3	TGTGCCAGCAGCTTCGGCTGGGATAGCTCTGGAAACACCATATATTTT	CASSFGWDSSGNTIYF
-	-	TRBV5-6	TRBJ2-5	TGTGCCAGCAGTGTGAGGGGGAGAGAGACCCAGTACTTC	CASSVRGRETQYF
TRBD1	-	TRBV7-2	TRBJ1-3	TGTGCCAGCAGCTTCCGACAGGGGCCGCACTCTGGAAACACCATATATTTT	CASSFRQGPHSGNTIYF
-	-	TRBV7-3	TRBJ2-2	TGTGCCAGCAGCCCACATGAAATCGGGGAGCTGTTTTTT	CASSPHEIGELFF
-	-	TRBV7-2	TRBJ1-1	TGTGCCAGCAGCCTGAACAGGGCCGCTGGTACTGAAGCTTTCTTT	CASSLNRAAGTEAFF
-	-	TRBV7-9	TRBJ1-2	TGTGCCAGCAGCTCGCTACAGGGCTTGAACTATGGCTACACCTTC	CASSSLQGLNYGYTF
TRBD2	-	TRBV19	TRBJ2-7	TGTGCCAGTAGATCTCTAGCGGGGGGGTTCTACGAGCAGTACTTC	CASRSLAGGFYEQYF
TRBD1	few	TRBV7-9	TRBJ2-7	TGTGCCAGCAGGGGGCCGGGACAGGGTCTCTACGAGCAGTACTTC	CASRGPGQGLYEQYF
-	-	TRBV2	TRBJ2-2	TGTGCCAGCAGTGAGGACTCCATCGGGGAGCTGTTTTTT	CASSEDSIGELFF
-	-	TRBV2	TRBJ1-2	TGTGCCAGCAAGACGCAGGGGTTTTTCACGGGCTACACCTTC	CASKTQGFFTGYTF
-	-	TRBV11-3	TRBJ2-7	TGTGCCAGCAGTCCCCGGGACTCGAGCTCCTACGAGCAGTACTTC	CASSPRDSSSYEQYF
TRBD1	-	TRBV6-1	TRBJ1-6	TGTGCCAGCAGTGTCCTCGCGAACAGGGGACGTAATTCACCCCTCCACTTT	CASSVLANRGRNSPLHF
TRBD1	many	TRBV5-1	TRBJ2-7	TGCGCCAGCAGCTTGGATCGGACAGGGGGCTTAAAGCAGTACTTC	CASSLDRTGGLKQYF
-	-	TRBV25-1	TRBJ2-3	TGTGCCAGCAGTGGGGTGGGGGTGTTAGATACGCAGTATTTT	CASSGVGVLDTQYF
-	-	TRBV10-3	TRBJ2-2	TGTGCCATCAGTGACTCTAGCTTAAGCACCGGGGAGCTGTTTTTT	CAISDSSLSTGELFF
-	-	TRBV5-5	TRBJ2-2	TGTGCCAGCAGCCAAACAGGCCCCTTCGCCGGGGAGCTGTTTTTT	CASSQTGPFAGELFF
-	few	TRBV28	TRBJ1-2	TGTGCCAGCAGACCAACCCCCCTGGGGGGCTACACCTTC	CASRPTPLGGYTF
-	-	TRBV7-9	TRBJ2-3	TGTGCCAGCAGCTTCCAGGCGAGCACAGATACGCAGTATTTT	CASSFQASTDTQYF
-	-	TRBV7-6	TRBJ1-4	TGTGCCAGCAGCTACCCCGGTGAAAAACTGTTTTTT	CASSYPGEKLFF
-	-	TRBV6-6	TRBJ1-1	TGTGCCAGCAAGGCAGGGGAAACTGAAGCTTTCTTT	CASKAGETEAFF
-	-	TRBV18	TRBJ1-4	TGTGCCAGCTCACCACGGTCTTCGGAGGATGAAAAACTGTTTTTT	CASSPRSSEDEKLFF
TRBD1	-	TRBV19	TRBJ1-4	TGTGCCGCGGGACAGGGGGTGGAAAAACTGTTTTTT	CAAGQGVEKLFF
-	once	TRBV7-8	TRBJ1-1	TGTGCCAGCAGCTTTGAGGTCAGCTACACTGAAGCTTTCTTT	CASSFEVSYTEAFF
-	-	TRBV9	TRBJ2-1	TGTGCCAGCAGCGTAGCGGGTGAGCAGTTCTTC	CASSVAGEQFF
-	-	TRBV5-4	TRBJ2-7	TGTGCCAGCAGCTTTAACCGAGCCTACGAGCAGTACTTC	CASSFNRAYEQYF
-	-	TRBV27	TRBJ1-5	TGTGCCAGCCCTCCAGGGGTAGCAGCCCAGCATTTT	CASPPGVAAQHF